This TCR beta chain was recovered during a study of human T cells and chemical hapten exposure. Background on the study: Sensitization involved placing 2% DPC onto a 2 cm by 2 cm region of upper inner arm skin. Per-sample variation in TCR yield stemmed mainly from small pooled library volume differences. Study-level results: The immune response of these alopecia patients might not match healthy individuals'. A positive correlation with patch test score was found for PT1 expanded TCR counts.

The CDR3 has 14 amino acids. Germline V gene sequence: CDR1 DFQATT, CDR2 SNEGSKA (reference sequence). Trimming took 3 bases from V and 3 from J, leaving 15 bases between them. To note about this clonotype: Its target is unknown.

MiXCR, applied by TCRdb to the RACE reads, yields one record per CDR3 protein. The sample includes tens of thousands of distinct CDR3 sequences, 9.9% of them seen just once. Time point given: patch test 3, about 24 weeks after DPC sensitization. Specified treatment: therapeutic diphenylcyclopropenone sensitization with weekly scalp DPC. The clonotype originates from a woman aged 40-49 years with alopecia areata. Some clones in this sample may be carry-over from other donors' samples. The sequencing used whole blood, collected in connection with sensitization to the hapten diphenylcyclopropenone (DPC). The V and J genes are TRBV20-1 and TRBJ2-7; D might be TRBD2 (6 bases). The CDR3 is CSARFGRELYEQYF. The CDR3 bases are TGCAGTGCTAGGTTCGGGAGAGAACTCTACGAGCAGTACTTC.